What follows are 21 T cell receptor beta chains derived from one specimen sequenced in a study of blood T cell repertoires in COVID-19. The data were produced by immunoSEQ multiplex PCR, yet TCRdb's version contains in-frame clones alone and is incomplete. The data contain about 120,000 clones, around 89% of them seen just once; the ten biggest clones take up about a tenth. The sequenced material came from peripheral blood. The origin of the receptors is a man aged 45-60 years with acute or convalescent COVID-19.

CDR3 amino acids: CASTPAPDTNYGYTF. The CDR3 DNA reads TGTGCCAGCACCCCCGCCCCGGACACGAACTATGGCTACACCTTC. This chain joins TRBV21-1 and TRBJ1-2; TRBD1 was called by the table and not checked on the DNA. TRBV21-1 counts as a pseudogene. The CDR3 runs 15 residues.

The chain is built from TRBV2 and TRBJ1-1, with D perhaps matching TRBD1 (6 bases). This CDR3 is 12 amino acids long. Germline V gives CDR1 SNHLY, CDR2 FYNNEI. V shed 9 bases and J shed 1 base, with 9 bases lying between them. CDR3 sequence (DNA): TGTGCCAGTCGGACAGCGAACACTGAAGCTTTCTTT. Its translation: CASRTANTEAFF. Looking up the rest from reference TRBV2 and TRBJ1-1 gives the full variable domain: EPEVTQTPSHQVTQMGQEVILRCVPISNHLYFYWYRQILGQKVEFLVSFYNNEISEKSEIFDDQFSVERPDGSNFTLKIRSTKLEDSAMYFCASRTANTEAFFGQGTRLTVV.

The chain employs TRBV19 and TRBJ1-2; no clear D. The length of the CDR3 is 14 residues. From germline, CDR1 is LNHDA and CDR2 SQIVND (reference sequence). Trimming shortened V by 7 bases and J by 2 bases, and 14 bases separated the two germline ends. The CDR3 here is CASTKPGENYGYTF. The CDR3, as DNA: TGTGCCAGTACCAAGCCCGGAGAAAACTATGGCTACACCTTC. The full variable domain, rest sourced from reference TRBV19 and TRBJ1-2, is DGGITQSPKYLFRKEGQNVTLSCEQNLNHDAMYWYRQDPGQGLRLIYYSQIVNDFQKGDIAEGYSVSREKKESFPLTVTSAQKNPTAFYLCASTKPGENYGYTFGSGTRLTVV.

This chain links TRBV7-2 with TRBJ2-1; D not resolved. In germline, CDR1 is SGHTA, CDR2 FQGNSA. V lost 3 bases to trimming and J lost 8 bases, with 8 bases between them. The CDR3 consists of 12 residues. The CDR3 DNA reads as TGTGCCAGCAGCTTTCGGGTCTATGAGCAGTTCTTC. Amino acids: CASSFRVYEQFF.

The chain carries TRBV19 and TRBJ2-1; 12 positions agree with TRBD2. Trimming removed 5 bases from V and 9 bases from J; junction bases left unmatched: 8. Germline assignment: CDR1 LNHDA and CDR2 SQIVND (reference sequence). The CDR3 is 15 residues long. This CDR3 reads CASSYPSGGVSEQFF. In DNA, the CDR3 is TGTGCCAGTAGTTATCCTAGCGGGGGGGTAAGTGAGCAGTTCTTC.

The gene calls are TRBV27 and TRBJ1-1; 10 bases agree with TRBD1. V was clipped by 1 base and J by 4 bases; unmatched bases: 3. Germline V gene data show CDR1 as MNHEY and CDR2 as SMNVEV (reference sequence). CDR3 length: 15 amino acids. The chain's CDR3 is CASSLFRTGGTEAFF. CDR3 DNA sequence: TGTGCCAGCAGTTTATTCCGGACAGGGGGCACTGAAGCTTTCTTT.

This clone was found once. The V and J genes are TRBV28 and TRBJ2-5, with D maybe TRBD2 (5 bases). Germline lookup yields CDR1 MDHEN and CDR2 SYDVKM. The CDR3 is 14 amino acids. V was clipped by 4 bases and J by 2 bases, with 11 bases between them. CDR3 loop: CASSYSGVQETQYF. DNA for the CDR3: TGTGCCAGCAGTTATTCCGGGGTTCAAGAGACCCAGTACTTC.

The rearrangement uses TRBV19 and TRBJ1-2; possibly TRBD1 for D (5 bases). This CDR3 has 15 amino acids. Trimming stripped 7 bases from V and 2 bases from J, with 17 bases between. CDR1 is LNHDA and CDR2 is SQIVND in the germline V gene (reference sequence). The CDR3 loop is CASTLEGGHNYGYTF. The CDR3 bases are TGTGCCAGTACCCTTGAGGGAGGACACAACTATGGCTACACCTTC.

The rearrangement links TRBV30 to TRBJ2-3; tentative D call: TRBD1 (6 bases). The CDR3 has 15 residues. In germline, CDR1 is GTSNPN, CDR2 SVGIG (reference sequence). The V and J ends lost 4 bases and 1 base respectively, with 15 bases between them. In nucleotides, the CDR3 is TGTGCCTGGAATGCCGGGCAGGGGCGCACAGATACGCAGTATTTT. Amino acids: CAWNAGQGRTDTQYF.

This clone was counted only a few times. Other DNA sequences in this sample translate to the same CDR3. J is TRBJ1-2 and V is TRBV5-1, with D unresolved. The CDR3 extends over 13 amino acids. Trimming removed 1 base from V and 0 bases from J, with 4 bases in between. Per the germline V gene, CDR1 is SGHRS and CDR2 is YFSETQ. The CDR3 DNA is TGCGCCAGCAGCTTGTCAGCTAACTATGGCTACACCTTC. It specifies CASSLSANYGYTF.

This clone was recorded once. The chain joins TRBV7-9 to TRBJ2-1, with a possible D match to TRBD2 (9 bases). Germline CDR1 reads SEHNR; CDR2 reads FQNEAQ (reference sequence). There are 14 residues in the CDR3. Trimming shortened V by 5 bases and J by 8 bases, and 16 bases separated the two germline ends. The CDR3 DNA sequence: TGTGCCAGCAGCCCAGGGGGCGGGGGGGATGAGCAGTTCTTC. As protein: CASSPGGGGDEQFF.

The chain combines TRBV2 with TRBJ1-3; 10 bases match TRBD1. The CDR3 consists of 16 residues. Germline CDR1 and CDR2: SNHLY and FYNNEI. The V gene end was trimmed by 5 bases and the J gene end by 2 bases; junction bases not matched to a gene: 6. CDR3 bases: TGTGCCAGCAGTTCAGACAGGGGGCATGCTGGAAACACCATATATTTT. Its protein is CASSSDRGHAGNTIYF.

The sample holds a few counts of this clone. The rearrangement uses TRBV2 and TRBJ1-2; TRBD1 matches 8 bases. The CDR3 length is 13 residues. The V segment lost 4 bases and the J segment 8 bases; nucleotides outside the gene matches: 6. Germline assignment: CDR1 SNHLY and CDR2 FYNNEI. The CDR3 loop reads CASSGQGAWGYTF. The CDR3 DNA reads TGTGCCAGCAGTGGGCAGGGGGCTTGGGGCTACACCTTC.

The V gene is TRBV9, the J gene TRBJ1-3; D remains ambiguous. The CDR3 is 15 amino acids. V lost 4 bases and J 2 bases, leaving 13 bases between the germline ends. Germline CDR1 SGDLS, CDR2 YYNGEE. CDR3 sequence reads: CASSPPGSTGNTIYF. DNA of the CDR3: TGTGCCAGCAGCCCGCCGGGGAGTACTGGAAACACCATATATTTT. The variable domain in full, with the rest retrieved from reference TRBV9 and TRBJ1-3, is DSGVTQTPKHLITATGQRVTLRCSPRSGDLSVYWYQQSLDQGLQFLIQYYNGEERAKGNILERFSAQQFPDLHSELNLSSLELGDSALYFCASSPPGSTGNTIYFGEGSWLTVV.

The chain carries TRBV11-2 and TRBJ2-1; D gene ambiguous. V lost 4 bases and J lost 15, with 16 bases in between. The CDR3 runs 12 residues. From germline, CDR1 is SGHAT and CDR2 FQNNGV. Here the CDR3 DNA reads TGTGCCAGCAGCTCGGGTCTGCGCCTTCGGTTCTTC. As protein: CASSSGLRLRFF.

This chain connects TRBV5-5 to TRBJ1-6, with 9 bases identical to TRBD1. The CDR3 totals 16 residues. With 0 bases clipped from V and 10 bases from J, the junction kept 8 bases outside the gene matches. Germline V CDR1 and CDR2: SGHKS, YYEKEE (reference sequence). The CDR3 sequence is CASSLDTGGDWSPLHF. CDR3 in DNA: TGTGCCAGCAGCTTGGATACAGGGGGCGATTGGTCACCCCTCCACTTT.

The chain is built from TRBV2 and TRBJ1-1; D remains unclear. CDR1 is SNHLY and CDR2 is FYNNEI in the germline V gene. V was clipped by 10 bases and J by 1 base, with 16 bases between them. The CDR3 contains 14 residues. CDR3 amino acids: CATRTAGGNTEAFF. For the CDR3, the DNA is TGTGCCACCCGTACAGCGGGCGGGAACACTGAAGCTTTCTTT.

V gene TRBV27 combines with J gene TRBJ2-2; 7 positions agree with TRBD1. The V and J ends lost 4 bases and 6 bases, in that order; junction bases with no gene match: 8. Germline V CDR1 and CDR2: MNHEY, SMNVEV (reference sequence). The length of the CDR3 is 15 residues. CDR3 loop: CASSSIGQVAGELFF. The CDR3 DNA reads as TGTGCCAGCAGTTCCATCGGACAGGTCGCCGGGGAGCTGTTTTTT.

This clone was observed once. Its ends do not fully match the called genes, so a read error is possible. This chain uses TRBV7-7 with TRBJ2-1, with 7 bases aligning to TRBD2. The CDR3 runs to 15 residues. CDR1 and CDR2 (germline): SSHAT, FNYEAQ (reference sequence). CDR3 amino acids: CASSLGTSAYNEQFF. The CDR3, as DNA: TGTGCTAGCAGCTTAGGAACTAGCGCATACAATGAGCAGTTCTTC.

The chain employs TRBV28 and TRBJ2-5; TRBD1 aligns across 10 bases. CDR1 and CDR2 from the germline V gene are MDHEN and SYDVKM. Unmatched junction bases numbered 7, after V lost 8 bases and J lost 4 bases. This CDR3 region has 14 residues. CDR3 loop: CASGAGTGAETQYF. The CDR3 DNA is TGTGCCAGCGGGGCCGGGACAGGGGCAGAGACCCAGTACTTC. Variable domain in full (rest from reference TRBV28 and TRBJ2-5): DVKVTQSSRYLVKRTGEKVFLECVQDMDHENMFWYRQDPGLGLRLIYFSYDVKMKEKGDIPEGYSVSREKKERFSLILESASTNQTSMYLCASGAGTGAETQYFGPGTRLLVL.

The chain couples TRBV4-2 to TRBJ1-1, with a possible D match to TRBD1 (6 bases). Trimming took off 4 bases at V and 4 bases at J, with 10 bases between the two ends. This CDR3 has 13 amino acids. CDR1 and CDR2 (germline): LGHNA, YNFKEQ. For the CDR3, the DNA is TGTGCCAGCAGCCGCCTCAGGGGCACTGAAGCTTTCTTT. Translation gives CASSRLRGTEAFF.